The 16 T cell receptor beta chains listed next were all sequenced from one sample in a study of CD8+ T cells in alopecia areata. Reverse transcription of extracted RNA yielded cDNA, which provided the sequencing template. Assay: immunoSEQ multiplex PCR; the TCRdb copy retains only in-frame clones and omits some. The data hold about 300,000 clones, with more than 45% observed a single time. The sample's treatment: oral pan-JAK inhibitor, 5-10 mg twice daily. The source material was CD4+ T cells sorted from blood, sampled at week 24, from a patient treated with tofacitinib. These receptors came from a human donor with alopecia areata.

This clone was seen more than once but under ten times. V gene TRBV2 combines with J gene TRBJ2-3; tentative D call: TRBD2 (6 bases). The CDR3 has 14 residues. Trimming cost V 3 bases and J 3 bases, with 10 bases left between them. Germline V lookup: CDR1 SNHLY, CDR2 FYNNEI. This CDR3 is CASSEEGRTDTQYF. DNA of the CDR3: TGTGCCAGCAGTGAGGAGGGGCGGACAGATACGCAGTATTTT.

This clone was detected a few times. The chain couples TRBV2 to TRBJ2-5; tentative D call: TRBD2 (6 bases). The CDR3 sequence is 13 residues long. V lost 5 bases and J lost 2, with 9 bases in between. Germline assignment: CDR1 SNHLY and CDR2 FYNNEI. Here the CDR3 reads CASSRDSQETQYF. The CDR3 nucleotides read TGTGCCAGCAGTCGGGACTCTCAAGAGACCCAGTACTTC.

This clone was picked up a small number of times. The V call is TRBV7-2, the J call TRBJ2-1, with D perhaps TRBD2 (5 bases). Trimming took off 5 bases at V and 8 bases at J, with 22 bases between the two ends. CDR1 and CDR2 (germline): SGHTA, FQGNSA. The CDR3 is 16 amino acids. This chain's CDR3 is CASSHGRGVRRDEQFF. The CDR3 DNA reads TGTGCCAGCAGCCACGGCCGGGGTGTACGTAGGGATGAGCAGTTCTTC.

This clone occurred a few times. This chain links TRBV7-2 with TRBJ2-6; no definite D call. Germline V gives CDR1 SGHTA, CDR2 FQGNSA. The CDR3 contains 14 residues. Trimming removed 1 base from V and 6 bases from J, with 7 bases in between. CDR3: CASSLDGAANVLTF. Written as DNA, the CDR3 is TGTGCCAGCAGCTTAGATGGCGCGGCCAACGTCCTGACTTTC.

CDR3 DNA sequence: TGCAGCGTTGAGATGGGCAGCCAGACTAACTATGGCTACACCTTC. Translated: CSVEMGSQTNYGYTF. The rearrangement uses TRBV29-1 and TRBJ1-2; D ambiguous. Trimming took off 3 bases at V and 0 bases at J, with 14 bases between the two ends. Germline CDR1 is SQVTM and CDR2 is ANQGSEA. The CDR3 contains 15 residues.

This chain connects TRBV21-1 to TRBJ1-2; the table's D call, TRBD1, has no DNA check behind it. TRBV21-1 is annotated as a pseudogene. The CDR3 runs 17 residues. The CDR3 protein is CASPWPRDRIFDYGYTF. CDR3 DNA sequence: TGTGCCAGCCCGTGGCCCAGGGACAGGATTTTTGACTATGGCTACACCTTC.

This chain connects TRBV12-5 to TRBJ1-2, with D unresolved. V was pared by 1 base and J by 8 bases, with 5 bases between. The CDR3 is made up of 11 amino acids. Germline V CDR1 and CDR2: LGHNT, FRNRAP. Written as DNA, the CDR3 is TGTGCTAGTGGTTTGGGGAGAGGCTACACCTTC. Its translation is CASGLGRGYTF.

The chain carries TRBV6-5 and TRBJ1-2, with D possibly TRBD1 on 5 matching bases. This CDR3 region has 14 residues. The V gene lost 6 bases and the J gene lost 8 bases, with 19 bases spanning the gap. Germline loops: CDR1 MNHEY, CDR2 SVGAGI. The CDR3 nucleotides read TGTGCCAGCAGGGTCGGCAGCTTACCAGGGGGCTACACCTTC. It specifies CASRVGSLPGGYTF.

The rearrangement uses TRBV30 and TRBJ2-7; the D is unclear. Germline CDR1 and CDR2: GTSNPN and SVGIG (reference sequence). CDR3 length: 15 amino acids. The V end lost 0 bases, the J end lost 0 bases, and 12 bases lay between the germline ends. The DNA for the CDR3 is TGTGCCTGGAGTGTAAGCCCCGGGCGCTCCTACGAGCAGTACTTC. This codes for CAWSVSPGRSYEQYF. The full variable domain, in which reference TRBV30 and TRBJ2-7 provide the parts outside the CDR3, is SQTIHQWPATLVQPVGSPLSLECTVEGTSNPNLYWYRQAAGRGLQLLFYSVGIGQISSEVPQNLSASRPQDRQFILSSKKLLLSDSGFYLCAWSVSPGRSYEQYFGPGTRLTVT.

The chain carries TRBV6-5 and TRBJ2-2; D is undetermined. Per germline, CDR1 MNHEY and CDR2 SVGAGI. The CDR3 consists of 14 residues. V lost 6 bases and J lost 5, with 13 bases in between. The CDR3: CASRPPIRTGELFF. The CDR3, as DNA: TGTGCCAGCAGACCTCCTATACGTACCGGGGAGCTGTTTTTT.

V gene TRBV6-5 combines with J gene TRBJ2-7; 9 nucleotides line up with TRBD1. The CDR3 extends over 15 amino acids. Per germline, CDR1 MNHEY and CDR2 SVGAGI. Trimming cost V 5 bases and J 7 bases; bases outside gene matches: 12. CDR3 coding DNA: TGTGCCAGCAGTCCTCCCGGAACAGGGGGCGCGGAGCAGTACTTC. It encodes CASSPPGTGGAEQYF.

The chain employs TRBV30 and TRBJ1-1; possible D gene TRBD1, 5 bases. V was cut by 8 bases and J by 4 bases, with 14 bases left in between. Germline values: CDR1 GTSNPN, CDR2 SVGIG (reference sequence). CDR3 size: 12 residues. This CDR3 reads CARGRVGTEAFF. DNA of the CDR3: TGTGCCAGAGGCAGGGTAGGCACTGAAGCTTTCTTT.

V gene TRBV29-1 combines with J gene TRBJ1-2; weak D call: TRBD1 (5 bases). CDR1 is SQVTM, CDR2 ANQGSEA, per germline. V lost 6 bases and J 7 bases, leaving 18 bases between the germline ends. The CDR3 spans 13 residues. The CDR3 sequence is CSVAGRQGLGYTF. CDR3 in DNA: TGCAGCGTGGCTGGGAGGCAGGGCCTTGGCTACACCTTC.

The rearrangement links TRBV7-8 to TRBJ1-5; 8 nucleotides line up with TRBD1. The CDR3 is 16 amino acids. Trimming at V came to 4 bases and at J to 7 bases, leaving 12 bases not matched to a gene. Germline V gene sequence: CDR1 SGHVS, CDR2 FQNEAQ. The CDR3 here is CASSSIPGQERQPQHF. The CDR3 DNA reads TGTGCCAGCAGCTCGATTCCGGGACAGGAGAGGCAGCCCCAGCATTTT.

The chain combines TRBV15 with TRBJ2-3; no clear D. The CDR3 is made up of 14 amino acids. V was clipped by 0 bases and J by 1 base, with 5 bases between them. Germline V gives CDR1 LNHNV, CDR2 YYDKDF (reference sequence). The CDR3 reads CATSRDGGTDTQYF. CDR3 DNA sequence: TGTGCCACCAGCAGAGATGGGGGCACAGATACGCAGTATTTT.

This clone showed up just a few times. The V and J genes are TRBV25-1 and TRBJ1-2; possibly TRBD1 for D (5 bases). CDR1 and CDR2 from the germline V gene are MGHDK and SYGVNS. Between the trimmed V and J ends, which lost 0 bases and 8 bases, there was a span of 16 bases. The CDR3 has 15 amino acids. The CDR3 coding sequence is TGTGCCAGCAGTGAATATAAGGGACTGACGCCCGGCTACACCTTC. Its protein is CASSEYKGLTPGYTF.